The 9 T cell receptor beta chains presented below share a single source sample, sequenced in a study of siplizumab effects on memory and regulatory T cells. Clones were sequenced by immunoSEQ multiplex PCR, and TCRdb holds only the in-frame ones, with some missing. The sample has 90,000 to 150,000 clones; around 93% are singletons. Sequenced sample: non-Treg CD4+ T cells sorted from blood. The receptors stem from a human donor in good health.

This clone turned up a few times. The chain joins TRBV28 to TRBJ1-2; TRBD1 matches at 10 bases. The germline V gene has CDR1 MDHEN and CDR2 SYDVKM. This CDR3 has 12 amino acids. V shed 10 bases, J shed 3 bases, and the junction held 2 bases outside the gene matches. The CDR3, as DNA: TGTGCCACCGGGACAGGGGACTATGGCTACACCTTC. Translated, it gives CATGTGDYGYTF.

V and J are TRBV6-1 and TRBJ1-2; no definite D call. Germline CDR1 is MNHNS and CDR2 is SASEGT. The CDR3 extends over 12 amino acids. The V end was cut by 8 bases, the J end by 1 base, with 8 bases between. The CDR3 DNA sequence: TGTGCCAGCCGGAGGGATAACTATGGCTACACCTTC. This gives the protein CASRRDNYGYTF.

This CDR3 reads CASSEGQGVNQPQHF. The CDR3 nucleotides read TGTGCCAGCAGTGAAGGACAGGGTGTCAATCAGCCCCAGCATTTT. The chain has TRBV28 and TRBJ1-5; 8 bases map to TRBD1. CDR1 MDHEN and CDR2 SYDVKM come from the germline V gene. This CDR3 contains 15 residues. V was clipped by 5 bases and J by 3 bases; unmatched bases: 6.

V usage is TRBV6-1 and J usage is TRBJ1-2; D is unresolved. This CDR3 is 17 amino acids long. Between the trimmed V and J ends, which lost 3 bases and 1 base, there was a span of 18 bases. Germline lookup yields CDR1 MNHNS and CDR2 SASEGT. CDR3 region: CASSELAGAGFNYGYTF. The DNA for the CDR3 is TGTGCCAGCAGTGAGTTGGCAGGAGCGGGATTTAACTATGGCTACACCTTC.

This chain uses TRBV7-3 with TRBJ2-3; the D gene is possibly TRBD2 (5 bases). Germline CDR1 SGHTA, CDR2 FQGTGA. This CDR3 contains 15 residues. V was trimmed by 5 bases and J by 2 bases, leaving 14 bases between them. This CDR3 reads CASSPRRGSTDTQYF. The CDR3 nucleotides read TGTGCCAGCAGCCCCCGCCGGGGATCCACAGATACGCAGTATTTT.

This clone came up once. The rearrangement links TRBV19 to TRBJ2-1; TRBD2 agrees at 12 bases. This CDR3 is built from 15 residues. J lost 3 bases, V lost 5 bases, and 2 bases had no gene match. The germline V gene encodes CDR1 LNHDA and CDR2 SQIVND (reference sequence). The CDR3 is CASSLAGGHYNEQFF. As DNA, the CDR3 is TGTGCCAGTAGTCTAGCGGGGGGGCACTACAATGAGCAGTTCTTC.

The chain recombines TRBV4-1 with TRBJ2-7; D may correspond to TRBD1 or TRBD2 (5 bases each). CDR1 is MGHRA, CDR2 YSYEKL, per germline. This CDR3 has 15 amino acids. The ends were cut back, 1 base at V and 1 base at J, with 11 bases in the middle. The CDR3 DNA reads as TGCGCCAGCAGCCAAGTGGGGACGTCTTCCTACGAGCAGTACTTC. It codes for CASSQVGTSSYEQYF.

The chain employs TRBV7-9 and TRBJ2-2; D is uncertain. The CDR3 covers 15 residues. Looked up from germline, CDR1 is SEHNR and CDR2 is FQNEAQ (reference sequence). Trimming took 1 base from V and 6 from J, leaving 12 bases between them. CDR3 bases: TGTGCCAGCAGCTTAGATCCCCCGCAGGCCGGGGAGCTGTTTTTT. It specifies CASSLDPPQAGELFF.

This chain links TRBV28 with TRBJ1-1; the D is unclear. The CDR3 loop spans 12 amino acids. Per the germline V gene, CDR1 is MDHEN and CDR2 is SYDVKM. Between the trimmed V and J ends, which lost 1 base and 1 base, there was a span of 1 base. DNA of the CDR3: TGTGCCAGCAGTTTATCGAACACTGAAGCTTTCTTT. Translating it yields CASSLSNTEAFF.